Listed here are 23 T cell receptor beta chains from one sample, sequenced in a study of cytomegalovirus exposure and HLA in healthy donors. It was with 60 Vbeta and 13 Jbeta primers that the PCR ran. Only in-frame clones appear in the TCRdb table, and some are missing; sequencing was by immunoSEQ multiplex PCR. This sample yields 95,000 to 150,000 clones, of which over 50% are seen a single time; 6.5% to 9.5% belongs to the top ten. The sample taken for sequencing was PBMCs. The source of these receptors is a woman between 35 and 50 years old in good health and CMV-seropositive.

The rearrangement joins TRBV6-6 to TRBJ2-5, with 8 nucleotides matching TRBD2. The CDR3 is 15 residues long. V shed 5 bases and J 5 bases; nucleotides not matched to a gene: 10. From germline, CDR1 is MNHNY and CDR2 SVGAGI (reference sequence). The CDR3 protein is CASSPGTSPLETQYF. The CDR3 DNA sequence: TGTGCCAGCAGTCCCGGGACTAGTCCTTTGGAGACCCAGTACTTC.

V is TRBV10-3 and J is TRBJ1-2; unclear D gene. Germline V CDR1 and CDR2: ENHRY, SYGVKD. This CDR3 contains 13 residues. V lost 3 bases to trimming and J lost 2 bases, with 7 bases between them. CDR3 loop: CAISDSPNYGYTF. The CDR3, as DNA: TGTGCCATCAGTGACAGTCCCAACTATGGCTACACCTTC.

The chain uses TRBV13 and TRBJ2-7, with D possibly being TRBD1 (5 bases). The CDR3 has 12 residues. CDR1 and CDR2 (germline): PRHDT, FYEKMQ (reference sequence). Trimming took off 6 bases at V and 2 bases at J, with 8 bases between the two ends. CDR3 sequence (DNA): TGTGCCAGCAGTCAACAGGCCTACGAGCAGTACTTC. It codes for CASSQQAYEQYF. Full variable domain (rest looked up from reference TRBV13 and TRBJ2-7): AAGVIQSPRHLIKEKRETATLKCYPIPRHDTVYWYQQGPGQDPQFLISFYEKMQSDKGSIPDRFSAQQFSDYHSELNMSSLELGDSALYFCASSQQAYEQYFGPGTRLTVT.

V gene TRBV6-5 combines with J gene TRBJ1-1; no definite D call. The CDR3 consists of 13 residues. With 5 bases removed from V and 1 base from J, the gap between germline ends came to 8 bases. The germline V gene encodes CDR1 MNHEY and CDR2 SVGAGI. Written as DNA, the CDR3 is TGTGCCAGCAGTATAAGACAGAACACTGAAGCTTTCTTT. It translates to CASSIRQNTEAFF.

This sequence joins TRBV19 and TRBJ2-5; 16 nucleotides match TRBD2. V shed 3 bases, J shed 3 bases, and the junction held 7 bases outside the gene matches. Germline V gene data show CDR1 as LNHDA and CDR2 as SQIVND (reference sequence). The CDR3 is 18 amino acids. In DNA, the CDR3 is TGTGCCAGTAGTATGCTACCGGGACTAGCGGGAGGGAAAGAGACCCAGTACTTC. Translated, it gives CASSMLPGLAGGKETQYF.

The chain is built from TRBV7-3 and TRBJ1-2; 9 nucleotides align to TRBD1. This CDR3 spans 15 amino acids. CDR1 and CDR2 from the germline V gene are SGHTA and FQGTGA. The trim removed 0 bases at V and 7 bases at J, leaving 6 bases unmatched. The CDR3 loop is CASSLTSTGGFGYTF. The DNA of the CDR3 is TGTGCCAGCAGCTTAACATCTACAGGGGGCTTTGGCTACACCTTC.

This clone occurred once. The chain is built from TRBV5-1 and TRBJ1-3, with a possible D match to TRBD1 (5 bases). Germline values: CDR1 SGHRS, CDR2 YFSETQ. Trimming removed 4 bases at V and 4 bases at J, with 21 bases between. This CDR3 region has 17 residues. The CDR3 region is CASSPTKTVVGGNTIYF. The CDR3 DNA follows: TGCGCCAGCAGCCCGACAAAGACAGTCGTAGGCGGAAACACCATATATTTT.

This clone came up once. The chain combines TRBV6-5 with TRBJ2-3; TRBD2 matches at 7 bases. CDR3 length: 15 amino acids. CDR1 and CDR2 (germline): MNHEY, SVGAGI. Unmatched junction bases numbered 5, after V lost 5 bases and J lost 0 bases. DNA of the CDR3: TGTGCCAGCAGTCAAAGCGGGGATAGCACAGATACGCAGTATTTT. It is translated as CASSQSGDSTDTQYF.

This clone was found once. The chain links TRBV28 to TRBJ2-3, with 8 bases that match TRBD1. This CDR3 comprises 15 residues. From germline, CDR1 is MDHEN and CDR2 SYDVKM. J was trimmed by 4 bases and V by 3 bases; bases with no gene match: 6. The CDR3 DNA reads TGTGCCAGCAGTTTCCAGGGGGCGCGGGCAGATACGCAGTATTTT. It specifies CASSFQGARADTQYF.

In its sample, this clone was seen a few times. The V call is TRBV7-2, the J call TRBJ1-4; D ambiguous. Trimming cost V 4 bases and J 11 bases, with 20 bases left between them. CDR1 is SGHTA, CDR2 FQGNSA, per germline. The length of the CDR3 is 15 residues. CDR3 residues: CASSYGGSTSEKLFF. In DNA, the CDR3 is TGTGCCAGCAGCTACGGTGGCAGCACCTCGGAGAAACTGTTTTTT.

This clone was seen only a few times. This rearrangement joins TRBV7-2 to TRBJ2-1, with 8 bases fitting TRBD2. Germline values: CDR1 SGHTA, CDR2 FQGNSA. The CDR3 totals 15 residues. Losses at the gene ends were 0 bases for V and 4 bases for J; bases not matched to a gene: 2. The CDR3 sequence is CASSLAAGEYNEQFF. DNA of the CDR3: TGTGCCAGCAGCTTAGCAGCGGGAGAGTACAATGAGCAGTTCTTC.

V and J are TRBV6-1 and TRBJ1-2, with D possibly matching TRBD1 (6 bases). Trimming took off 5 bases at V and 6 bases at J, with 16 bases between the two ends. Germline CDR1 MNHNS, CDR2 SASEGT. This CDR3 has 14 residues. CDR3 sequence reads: CASSKTGSGDGYTF. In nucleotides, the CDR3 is TGTGCCAGCAGTAAAACAGGGTCAGGAGATGGCTACACCTTC.

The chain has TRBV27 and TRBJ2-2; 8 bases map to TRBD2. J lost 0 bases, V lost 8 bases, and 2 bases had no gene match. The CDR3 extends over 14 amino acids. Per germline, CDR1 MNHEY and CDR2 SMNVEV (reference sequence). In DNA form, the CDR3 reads TGTGCCAGCCAGCGGGGGACGAACACCGGGGAGCTGTTTTTT. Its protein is CASQRGTNTGELFF.

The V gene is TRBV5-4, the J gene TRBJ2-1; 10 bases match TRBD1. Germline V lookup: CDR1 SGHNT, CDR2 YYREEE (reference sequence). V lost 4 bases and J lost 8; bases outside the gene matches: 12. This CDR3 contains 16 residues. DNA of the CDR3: TGTGCCAGCAGCGGAGTCCGGGACAGGGGAGGGGATGAGCAGTTCTTC. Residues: CASSGVRDRGGDEQFF.

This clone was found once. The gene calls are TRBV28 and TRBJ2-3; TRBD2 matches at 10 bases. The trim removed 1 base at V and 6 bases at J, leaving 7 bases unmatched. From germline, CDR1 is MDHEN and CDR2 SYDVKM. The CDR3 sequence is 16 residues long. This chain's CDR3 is CASSLSPSGGPDTQYF. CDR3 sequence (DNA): TGTGCCAGCAGTTTATCCCCTAGCGGGGGTCCGGATACGCAGTATTTT.

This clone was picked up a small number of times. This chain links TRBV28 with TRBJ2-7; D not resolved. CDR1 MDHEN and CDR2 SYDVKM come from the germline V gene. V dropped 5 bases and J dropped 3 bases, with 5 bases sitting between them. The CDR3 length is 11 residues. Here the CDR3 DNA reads TGTGCCAGCAGTGTTAGCTACGAGCAGTACTTC. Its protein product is CASSVSYEQYF.

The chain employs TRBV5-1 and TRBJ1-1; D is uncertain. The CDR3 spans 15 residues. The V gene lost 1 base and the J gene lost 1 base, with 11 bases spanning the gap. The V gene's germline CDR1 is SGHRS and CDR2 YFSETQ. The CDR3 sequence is CASSLTPGSNTEAFF. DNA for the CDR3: TGCGCCAGCAGCTTGACCCCAGGATCGAACACTGAAGCTTTCTTT.

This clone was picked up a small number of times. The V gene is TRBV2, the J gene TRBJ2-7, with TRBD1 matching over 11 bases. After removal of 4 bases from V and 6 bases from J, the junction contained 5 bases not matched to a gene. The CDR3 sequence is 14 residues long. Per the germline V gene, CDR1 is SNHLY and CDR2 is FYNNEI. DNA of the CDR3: TGTGCCAGCAGTGGTGGACAGGGGGCAATCGAGCAGTACTTC. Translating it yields CASSGGQGAIEQYF.

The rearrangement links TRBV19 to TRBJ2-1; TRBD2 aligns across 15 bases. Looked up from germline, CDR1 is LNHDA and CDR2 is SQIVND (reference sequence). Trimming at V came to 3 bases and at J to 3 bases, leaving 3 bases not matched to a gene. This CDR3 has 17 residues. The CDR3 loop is CASSIWGLAGGYNEQFF. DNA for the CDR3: TGTGCCAGTAGTATTTGGGGACTAGCGGGGGGCTACAATGAGCAGTTCTTC. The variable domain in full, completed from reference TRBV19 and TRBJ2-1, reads DGGITQSPKYLFRKEGQNVTLSCEQNLNHDAMYWYRQDPGQGLRLIYYSQIVNDFQKGDIAEGYSVSREKKESFPLTVTSAQKNPTAFYLCASSIWGLAGGYNEQFFGPGTRLTVL.

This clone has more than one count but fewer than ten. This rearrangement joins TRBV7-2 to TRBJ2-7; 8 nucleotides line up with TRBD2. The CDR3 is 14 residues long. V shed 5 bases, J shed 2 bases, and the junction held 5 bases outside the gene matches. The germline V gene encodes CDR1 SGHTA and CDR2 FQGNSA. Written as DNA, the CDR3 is TGTGCCAGCAGCGCGGGGGGCTTTCCCTACGAGCAGTACTTC. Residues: CASSAGGFPYEQYF.

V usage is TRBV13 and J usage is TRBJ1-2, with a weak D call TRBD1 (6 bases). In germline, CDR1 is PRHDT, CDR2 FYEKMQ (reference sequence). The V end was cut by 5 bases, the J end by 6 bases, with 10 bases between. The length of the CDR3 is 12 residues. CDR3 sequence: CASSLTGNGYTF. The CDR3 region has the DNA TGTGCCAGCAGCCTCACAGGGAATGGCTACACCTTC. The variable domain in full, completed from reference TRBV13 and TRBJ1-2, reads AAGVIQSPRHLIKEKRETATLKCYPIPRHDTVYWYQQGPGQDPQFLISFYEKMQSDKGSIPDRFSAQQFSDYHSELNMSSLELGDSALYFCASSLTGNGYTFGSGTRLTVV.

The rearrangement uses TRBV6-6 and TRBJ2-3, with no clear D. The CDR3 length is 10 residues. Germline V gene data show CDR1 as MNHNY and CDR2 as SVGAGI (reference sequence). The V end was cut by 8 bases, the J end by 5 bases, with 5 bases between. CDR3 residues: CASVGDTQYF. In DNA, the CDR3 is TGTGCCAGCGTCGGAGATACGCAGTATTTT.

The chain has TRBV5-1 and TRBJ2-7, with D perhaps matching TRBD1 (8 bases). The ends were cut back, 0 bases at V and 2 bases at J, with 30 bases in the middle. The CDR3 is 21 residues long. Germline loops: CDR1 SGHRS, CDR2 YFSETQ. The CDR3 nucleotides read TGCGCCAGCAGCTTGGCCGTTGGGATTACGGACAGGGAAGGGGGGGCCTACGAGCAGTACTTC. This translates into CASSLAVGITDREGGAYEQYF.